Included here is one T cell receptor beta chain sequence, with context. Other DNA sequences of this sample code for an identical CDR3. This sample stems from a study of OX40 agonist ivuxolimab in advanced cancers. Overall study: Intravenous ivuxolimab at 0.01 to 10 mg/kg was given to patients every 2 weeks.

Libraries were prepared by immunoSEQ multiplex PCR; TCRdb keeps only in-frame clonotypes and omits some of them. The sample has over 25,000 clones; around 86% are singletons. Blood specimens came from baseline, cycle 4 day 1, and cycle 7 day 1. This TCR derives from an adult with an advanced solid tumor such as melanoma, head and neck, liver or kidney cancer. The sample was CD4+ or CD8+ T cells sorted from blood, taken in a trial of the OX40 agonist ivuxolimab.

The CDR3 here is CASSLRGFYGYTF. The DNA of the CDR3 is TGTGCCAGCAGCTTGAGAGGGTTCTATGGCTACACCTTC. The chain has TRBV5-6 and TRBJ1-2; D unresolved. Per germline, CDR1 SGHDT and CDR2 YYEEEE. Trimming removed 1 base from V and 4 bases from J, with 8 bases in between. CDR3 size: 13 residues.